This T cell receptor beta chain was identified during a study of blood T cell repertoires in COVID-19. Study in general: Acute-phase and convalescent COVID-19 samples originated in the United States, Italy and Spain. PBMCs, B-cell-depleted T cells, or T cells were the source of the cDNA or gDNA that made up the material.

CDR3 length: 13 residues. Germline V gives CDR1 KGHSH, CDR2 LQKENI. The V end lost 6 bases, the J end lost 5 bases, and 13 bases lay between the germline ends. Authors' analysis steps: The assay estimated nucleated cells by amplifying reference gene primers. Profiling relied on immunoSEQ multiplex PCR, and the TCRdb table lists in-frame clones only, not all of them. V and J calls and clone size are those listed in that table; D and trimming were worked out from the DNA. Of about 270,000 clones in the sample, 83% were seen once. The J gene is TRBJ2-5, the V gene TRBV18, with D unresolved. The receptor was isolated from a woman in her forties or fifties who had recovered from COVID-19. The source material was peripheral blood. In DNA form, the CDR3 reads TGTGCCAGCTCCCTGACAAGGCAGGAGACCCAGTACTTC. The encoded protein is CASSLTRQETQYF.